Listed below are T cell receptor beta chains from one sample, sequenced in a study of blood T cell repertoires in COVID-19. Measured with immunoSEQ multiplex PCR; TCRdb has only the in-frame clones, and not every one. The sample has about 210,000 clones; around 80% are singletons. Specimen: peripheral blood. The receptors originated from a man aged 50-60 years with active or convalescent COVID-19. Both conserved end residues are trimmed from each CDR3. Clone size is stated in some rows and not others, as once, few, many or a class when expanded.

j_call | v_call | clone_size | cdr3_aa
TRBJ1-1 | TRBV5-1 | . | ASSLGRGSTEAF
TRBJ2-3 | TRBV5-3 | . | ARSSPSGVNTDTQY
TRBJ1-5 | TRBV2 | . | ASTRDRGEQPQH
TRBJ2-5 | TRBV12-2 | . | ASRLALTSGRAGKETQY
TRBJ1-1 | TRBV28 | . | ASSIPGQGNTEAF
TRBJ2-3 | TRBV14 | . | ASSQRRDIARY
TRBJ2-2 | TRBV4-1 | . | ASSQHREPYIELF
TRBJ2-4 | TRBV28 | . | ASSAGGAKNIQY
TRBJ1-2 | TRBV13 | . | ASQGQGDYGYT
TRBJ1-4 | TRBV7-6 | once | ASHGSEKLF
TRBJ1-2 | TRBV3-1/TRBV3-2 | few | ASSLWDRGYGYT
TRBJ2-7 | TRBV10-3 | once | AISEWGQAPTIGSYEQY
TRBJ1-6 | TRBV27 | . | ASSMWTGGSSYNSPLH
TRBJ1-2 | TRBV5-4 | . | ASSLRDRAYGYT
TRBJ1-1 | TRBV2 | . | ASGDRSTRAEAF
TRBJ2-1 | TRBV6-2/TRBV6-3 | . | ASSYSQIYNEQF
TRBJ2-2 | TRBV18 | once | ASSPTASGLGIGELF
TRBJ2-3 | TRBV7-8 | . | ASSPAHSGGITDTQY
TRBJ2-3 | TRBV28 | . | ASISGAGTDTQY
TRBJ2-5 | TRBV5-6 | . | ASSLASGGPEETQY
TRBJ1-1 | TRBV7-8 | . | ASSFPNRGMNTEAF
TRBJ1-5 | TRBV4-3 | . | ASSQESYQPQH
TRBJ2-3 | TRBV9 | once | ASSAKGWTGSADTQY
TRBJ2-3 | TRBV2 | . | ASSEVGVGRQY
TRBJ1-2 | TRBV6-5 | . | ASSYGESGGYT
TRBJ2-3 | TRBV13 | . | ASSSGTSTDTQY
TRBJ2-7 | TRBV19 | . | ASSGASSTYEQY
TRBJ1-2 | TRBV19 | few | ASSTRTGDGYT
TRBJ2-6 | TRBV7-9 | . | ASSTNRLATNSGANVLT
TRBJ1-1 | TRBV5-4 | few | ASSLDSLGTEAF
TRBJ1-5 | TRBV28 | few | ASSFNQPQH
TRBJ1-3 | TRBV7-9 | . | ASSLARVLGNTIY
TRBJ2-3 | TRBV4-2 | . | ASSQDHSAGDFTDTQY
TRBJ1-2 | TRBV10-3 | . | AISEDRDRDYGYT
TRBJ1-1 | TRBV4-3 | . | ASSQGGDPNTEAF
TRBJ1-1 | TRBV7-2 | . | ASSLSPYAAF
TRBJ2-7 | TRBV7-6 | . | ASSPYRIAGGYEQY
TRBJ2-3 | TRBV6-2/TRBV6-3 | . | ASSTGTSADTQY
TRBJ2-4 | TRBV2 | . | ASNRGAALAKNIQY
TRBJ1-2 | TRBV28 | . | ASSTAGGANYGYT
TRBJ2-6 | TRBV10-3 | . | AISEAPGGSPGANVLT
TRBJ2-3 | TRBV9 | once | ASSVGGTTSTDTQY
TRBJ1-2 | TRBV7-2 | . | ASSLAGGRYGYT
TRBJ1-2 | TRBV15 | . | ATSRDYTPGQGDGYT
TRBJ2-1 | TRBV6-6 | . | ASSYPSGDENNEQF
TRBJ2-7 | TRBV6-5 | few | ASSYSKGTSGGQY
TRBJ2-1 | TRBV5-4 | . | ASRPTSGSPDNEQF
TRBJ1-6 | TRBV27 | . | ASSPTGVHSPLH
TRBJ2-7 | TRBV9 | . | ASSGLIAGGPYEQY
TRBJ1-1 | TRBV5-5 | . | ASSTGPNQATEAF
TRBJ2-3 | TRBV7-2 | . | ASSPGLYTQY
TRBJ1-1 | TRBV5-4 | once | ASSLSGQGAETEAF
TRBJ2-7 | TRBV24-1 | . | ATSDSTVAYEQY
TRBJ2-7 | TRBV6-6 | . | ASSPTLSGSHEQY